Following are 25 T cell receptor beta chains from one sample sequenced in a study of patients and donors after allogeneic stem cell transplantation. TCRdb reprocessed the RT-PCR reads with MiXCR, giving one entry per CDR3 protein. The sample holds 920,000 or so distinct CDR3 sequences, approximately 18% seen once. The sample comprised blood, either unsorted or a sorted T cell fraction (not recorded which). These receptors were collected from a human donor who was either an allogeneic HSCT recipient or a stem cell or donor lymphocyte infusion donor (not recorded which). It is not recorded whose cells these are; they may come from a transplant donor.

In this sample, this clonotype turned up a few times. The rearrangement links TRBV27 to TRBJ1-5; no reliable D call. The CDR3 contains 13 residues. The germline V gene encodes CDR1 MNHEY and CDR2 SMNVEV (reference sequence). The V and J ends lost 5 bases and 9 bases respectively, with 14 bases between them. CDR3 bases: TGTGCCAGCAGTCTGGACGGTCGGAGGCCCCAGCATTTT. Amino acids: CASSLDGRRPQHF.

This rearrangement joins TRBV7-2 to TRBJ2-7, with 8 positions matching TRBD2. This CDR3 has 17 amino acids. From germline, CDR1 is SGHTA and CDR2 FQGNSA. J lost 4 bases, V lost 1 base, and 12 bases had no gene match. The CDR3: CASSLGTSGGPKYEQYF. The DNA of the CDR3 is TGTGCCAGCAGCTTAGGAACGTCGGGGGGGCCCAAATACGAGCAGTACTTC.

The chain links TRBV19 to TRBJ2-5, with D unresolved. CDR3 size: 14 residues. Germline V gene lookup returns CDR1 LNHDA and CDR2 SQIVND (reference sequence). Trimming cost V 3 bases and J 6 bases, with 14 bases left between them. CDR3 coding DNA: TGTGCCAGTAGTATTAGGGTGGACGGAAAGACCCAGTACTTC. This encodes CASSIRVDGKTQYF.

This chain uses TRBV12-3 or TRBV12-4 with TRBJ2-5; D is uncertain. This CDR3 spans 15 amino acids. Trimming removed 2 bases at V and 2 bases at J, with 12 bases between. In DNA, the CDR3 is TGTGCCAGCAGTTTATTTAAGGGCTTACAAGAGACCCAGTACTTC. Translated: CASSLFKGLQETQYF.

This clonotype appeared many times. This chain uses TRBV12-3 or TRBV12-4 with TRBJ2-5; TRBD1 is a possible D gene (6 bases). The CDR3 runs 16 residues. V lost 4 bases to trimming and J lost 7 bases, with 22 bases between them. CDR3 protein: CASSSLRGGVAGTQYF. CDR3 in DNA: TGTGCCAGCAGTTCCCTTCGAGGGGGAGTTGCGGGGACCCAGTACTTC.

This clonotype was found a few times. J is TRBJ2-1 and V is TRBV5-6; D is uncertain. Trimming took 1 base from V and 1 from J, leaving 12 bases between them. Germline CDR1 reads SGHDT; CDR2 reads YYEEEE. The CDR3 covers 16 residues. Written as DNA, the CDR3 is TGTGCCAGCAGCTTGAGTCGCCTTGATTCCTACAATGAGCAGTTCTTC. Translation gives CASSLSRLDSYNEQFF.

This clonotype has just a few counts. The rearrangement joins TRBV7-2 to TRBJ1-2; D unclear. The V and J ends lost 4 bases and 9 bases respectively, with 21 bases between them. Germline V gene lookup returns CDR1 SGHTA and CDR2 FQGNSA. This CDR3 region has 15 residues. CDR3 protein: CASSSGGSSAGRYTF. In nucleotides, the CDR3 is TGTGCCAGCAGCTCAGGAGGATCCTCAGCCGGGCGCTACACCTTC.

The chain has TRBV7-9 and TRBJ2-2; D is uncertain. The germline V gene encodes CDR1 SEHNR and CDR2 FQNEAQ (reference sequence). This CDR3 has 14 residues. V lost 7 bases, J lost 1 base, and 10 bases lay in between. CDR3 protein: CASKEARNTGELFF. CDR3 bases: TGTGCCAGCAAGGAAGCGAGGAACACCGGGGAGCTGTTTTTT.

The chain has TRBV12-3 or TRBV12-4 and TRBJ2-3, with TRBD2 matching 12 bases. This CDR3 is 16 amino acids long. The junction had 5 bases not matched to a gene; V was cut back by 2 bases and J by 5 bases. CDR3 sequence (DNA): TGTGCCAGCAGTTTAATGACTAGCGGGAGTGGAGATACGCAGTATTTT. Its protein product is CASSLMTSGSGDTQYF.

The chain couples TRBV7-9 to TRBJ2-2; D perhaps matches TRBD2 (5 bases). Trimming left V 5 bases short and J 1 base short, with 14 bases between. Germline CDR1 and CDR2: SEHNR and FQNEAQ (reference sequence). This CDR3 is 16 amino acids long. The CDR3 nucleotides read TGTGCCAGCAGCCACCACGCGGGTGTGAACACCGGGGAGCTGTTTTTT. Protein: CASSHHAGVNTGELFF.

This clonotype was seen only a few times. This chain joins TRBV10-3 and TRBJ1-1; TRBD1 agrees at 11 bases. This CDR3 spans 15 amino acids. Germline trimming cut 6 bases from V and 4 bases from J; bases unmatched to any gene: 7. CDR1 is ENHRY, CDR2 SYGVKD, per germline. The CDR3 loop reads CAIRLPGTGGTEAFF. Written as DNA, the CDR3 is TGTGCCATCAGGCTACCCGGGACAGGGGGCACTGAAGCTTTCTTT.

The V call is TRBV5-6, the J call TRBJ2-3; a possible D gene is TRBD1 (6 bases). Germline V lookup: CDR1 SGHDT, CDR2 YYEEEE. The V and J ends lost 1 base and 0 bases respectively, with 15 bases between them. CDR3 length equals 17 residues. This chain's CDR3 is CASSLTGSPSSTDTQYF. Written as DNA, the CDR3 is TGTGCCAGCAGCTTGACAGGGTCCCCCTCTAGCACAGATACGCAGTATTTT.

V usage is TRBV11-2 and J usage is TRBJ1-1; D is ambiguous. The V gene's germline CDR1 is SGHAT and CDR2 FQNNGV. The germline V and J ends were trimmed by 1 base and 1 base, with 7 bases remaining between them. This CDR3 is 14 amino acids long. CDR3: CASSLVWQNTEAFF. The CDR3 nucleotides read TGTGCCAGCAGCTTAGTGTGGCAGAACACTGAAGCTTTCTTT.

This sequence joins TRBV5-1 and TRBJ2-1; 12 positions agree with TRBD2. Trimming at V came to 4 bases and at J to 7 bases, leaving 6 bases not matched to a gene. The germline gives CDR1 SGHRS, CDR2 YFSETQ. The CDR3 spans 15 residues. CDR3 DNA: TGCGCCAGCAGCCACGGACTAGCGGGGACTAATGAGCAGTTCTTC. It yields the protein CASSHGLAGTNEQFF. The variable domain in full, completed from reference TRBV5-1 and TRBJ2-1, reads KAGVTQTPRYLIKTRGQQVTLSCSPISGHRSVSWYQQTPGQGLQFLFEYFSETQRNKGNFPGRFSGRQFSNSRSEMNVSTLELGDSALYLCASSHGLAGTNEQFFGPGTRLTVL.

This clonotype was observed a handful of times. The rearrangement joins TRBV2 to TRBJ1-1, with D unresolved. Germline CDR1 is SNHLY and CDR2 is FYNNEI. The V gene lost 8 bases and the J gene lost 1 base, with 14 bases spanning the gap. The CDR3 runs 14 residues. CDR3 DNA: TGTGCCAGCGCCAGGCGGGCCACGAACACTGAAGCTTTCTTT. Its protein product is CASARRATNTEAFF.

The chain combines TRBV7-9 with TRBJ2-1; TRBD1 aligns across 8 bases. The CDR3 loop spans 15 amino acids. Germline V gene data show CDR1 as SEHNR and CDR2 as FQNEAQ (reference sequence). The junction had 9 bases not matched to a gene; V was cut back by 3 bases and J by 8 bases. The CDR3 region has the DNA TGTGCCAGCAGCTTCTTCGGGACAGGCATACATGAGCAGTTCTTC. Protein product: CASSFFGTGIHEQFF.

There are a few counts of this clonotype. The rearrangement joins TRBV4-1 to TRBJ2-1; TRBD2 is a possible D gene (6 bases). V was shortened by 1 base and J by 7 bases, with 11 bases between the two germline ends. This CDR3 is 14 amino acids long. Germline V gene sequence: CDR1 MGHRA, CDR2 YSYEKL. CDR3 sequence reads: CASSQVIAGNEQFF. The CDR3 DNA follows: TGCGCCAGCAGCCAAGTAATTGCGGGAAATGAGCAGTTCTTC.

This clonotype was observed a few times. Here the CDR3 DNA reads TGTGCCATCAATAGCCTTACTAGCGACAATGAGCAGTTCTTC. Protein sequence: CAINSLTSDNEQFF. This chain links TRBV10-3 with TRBJ2-1, with TRBD2 matching 7 bases. CDR1 and CDR2 (germline): ENHRY, SYGVKD. V was clipped by 7 bases and J by 5 bases; unmatched bases: 8. The CDR3 extends over 14 amino acids.

The J gene is TRBJ2-1, the V gene TRBV20-1; no definite D call. Between the trimmed V and J ends, which lost 7 bases and 7 bases, there was a span of 17 bases. Germline lookup yields CDR1 DFQATT and CDR2 SNEGSKA (reference sequence). CDR3 length: 13 amino acids. The CDR3 loop is CSGPRPRSNEQFF. The CDR3 DNA reads as TGCAGTGGACCGAGGCCCCGGAGTAATGAGCAGTTCTTC.

In its sample, this clonotype was seen a few times. This chain connects TRBV7-7 to TRBJ2-5, with 9 bases fitting TRBD1. CDR1 and CDR2 from the germline V gene are SSHAT and FNYEAQ (reference sequence). The CDR3 has 15 residues. The J segment lost 3 bases and the V segment lost 5 bases, leaving 7 bases of the junction unmatched. CDR3 nucleotide sequence: TGTGCCAGCAGCCCCTTGGGGACAGGGAAAGAGACCCAGTACTTC. Its protein is CASSPLGTGKETQYF. Drawing the rest from reference TRBV7-7 and TRBJ2-5, the complete variable domain is GAGVSQSPRYKVTKRGQDVTLRCDPISSHATLYWYQQALGQGPEFLTYFNYEAQPDKSGLPSDRFSAERPEGSISTLTIQRTEQRDSAMYRCASSPLGTGKETQYFGPGTRLLVL.

This clonotype has only a few counts. This chain connects TRBV3-1 to TRBJ1-5; no reliable D call. The CDR3 is 17 amino acids. The V end was cut by 0 bases, the J end by 2 bases, with 14 bases between. Per germline, CDR1 LGHDT and CDR2 YNNKEL (reference sequence). CDR3 in DNA: TGTGCCAGCAGCCAAGACGTAGGCGGCCGCGGCAATCAGCCCCAGCATTTT. Amino acid sequence: CASSQDVGGRGNQPQHF.

The V and J genes are TRBV6-4 and TRBJ2-3, with 7 bases identical to TRBD1. Germline lookup yields CDR1 MRHNA and CDR2 SNTAGT. With V trimmed by 2 bases and J by 6 bases, 8 bases remained unmatched. The CDR3 runs 15 residues. The CDR3 nucleotides read TGTGCCAGCAGTGACGGACAGGCTACGGCGGATACGCAGTATTTT. Its protein is CASSDGQATADTQYF.

This clonotype has a handful of counts. The rearrangement links TRBV4-1 to TRBJ2-1; TRBD2 aligns across 9 bases. This CDR3 contains 17 residues. Germline lookup yields CDR1 MGHRA and CDR2 YSYEKL. V trimming: 6 bases; J trimming: 2 bases; junction bases outside the gene matches: 11. In DNA, the CDR3 is TGCGCCAGCAGTCACTTTATAGCGGGAGTGGCCTACAATGAGCAGTTCTTC. This codes for CASSHFIAGVAYNEQFF.

This clonotype was seen just once. V is TRBV30 and J is TRBJ1-2, with TRBD1 as a possible D gene (6 bases). V lost 0 bases and J lost 4, with 15 bases in between. The germline CDR1 and CDR2 sequences are GTSNPN and SVGIG (reference sequence). This CDR3 spans 15 amino acids. The CDR3 reads CAWSVRTVSFYGYTF. The CDR3 DNA reads TGTGCCTGGAGTGTCCGGACAGTTTCCTTCTATGGCTACACCTTC.

This clonotype was detected a few times. The genes are TRBV28 and TRBJ1-2, with a tentative D call TRBD1 (5 bases). V was pared by 6 bases and J by 6 bases, with 17 bases between. CDR1 MDHEN and CDR2 SYDVKM come from the germline V gene. The CDR3 is made up of 14 amino acids. CDR3 residues: CASRGGIGGNGYTF. Written as DNA, the CDR3 is TGTGCCAGCAGGGGGGGGATCGGAGGGAATGGCTACACCTTC.